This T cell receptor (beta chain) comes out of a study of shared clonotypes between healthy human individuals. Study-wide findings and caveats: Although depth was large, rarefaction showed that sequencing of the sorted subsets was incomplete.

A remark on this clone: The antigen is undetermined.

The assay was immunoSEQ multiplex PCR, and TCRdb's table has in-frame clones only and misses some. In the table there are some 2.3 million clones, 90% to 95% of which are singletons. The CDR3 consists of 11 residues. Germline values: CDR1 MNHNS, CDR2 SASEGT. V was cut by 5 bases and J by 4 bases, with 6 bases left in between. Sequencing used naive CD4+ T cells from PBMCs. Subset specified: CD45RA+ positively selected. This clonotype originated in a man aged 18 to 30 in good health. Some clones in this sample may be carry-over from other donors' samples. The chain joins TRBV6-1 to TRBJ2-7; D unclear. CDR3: CASSFDYEQYF. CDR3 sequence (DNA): TGTGCCAGCAGTTTCGATTACGAGCAGTACTTC.